This is a list of T cell receptor beta chains from one sample in a study of blood T cell repertoires in COVID-19. Clones were read by immunoSEQ multiplex PCR, and TCRdb kept only the in-frame ones, dropping some. The repertoire holds roughly 140,000 clones, with about four fifths as singletons. The sequencing sample was made of peripheral blood. Every receptor here comes from a human donor with acute or convalescent COVID-19. The donor label of this sample is uncertain. Both conserved end residues are part of each CDR3.

v_gene	j_gene	CDR3aa
TRBV5-5	TRBJ2-7	CASSYVTGDYEQYF
TRBV19	TRBJ1-1	CASSGDLEIPEAFF
TRBV6-5	TRBJ2-2	CASTSPRGYAGELFF
TRBV5-1	TRBJ1-1	CASSLTVRTEAFF
TRBV28	TRBJ2-2	CASTLGQGDTGELFF
TRBV12-5	TRBJ1-1	CASGLVTGRGTEAFF
TRBV27	TRBJ2-6	CASSLLPGEGSGANVLTF
TRBV10-3	TRBJ1-1	CAISESSGSLFTEAFF
TRBV9	TRBJ2-2	CASSVDPAGGNTGELFF
TRBV12-3/TRBV12-4	TRBJ1-6	CAGRGENSPLHF
TRBV19	TRBJ1-2	CASSPGRTYGYTF
TRBV10-2	TRBJ2-7	CASSLTGIEQYF
TRBV3-1/TRBV3-2	TRBJ1-6	CASSQVPRFSGWPLHF
TRBV5-1	TRBJ1-1	CASSLGQGFTEAFF
TRBV30	TRBJ1-1	CAWSVLREGTEAFF
TRBV15	TRBJ2-1	CATSRMAGGSYNEQFF
TRBV3-1/TRBV3-2	TRBJ1-5	CASSLTRGGQPQHF
TRBV5-1	TRBJ2-6	CASSRTAVDLTGANVLTF
TRBV4-2	TRBJ2-7	CASSQNRQRYEQYF
TRBV7-8	TRBJ2-1	CASSLGTSVISEQFF
TRBV4-1	TRBJ2-1	CASSRLGSSYNEQFF
TRBV5-1	TRBJ1-1	CASSLGGWTEAFF
TRBV19	TRBJ1-6	CASRNLPGQGGFLNSPLHF
TRBV15	TRBJ1-2	CATSRAGKGGYTF
TRBV5-1	TRBJ2-5	CASSLVPSGVQETQYF
TRBV19	TRBJ2-2	CASSWGLGGELFF
TRBV4-2	TRBJ1-1	CASSRAGGQDEAFF
TRBV14	TRBJ2-7	CASSSGGEQYF
TRBV9	TRBJ2-1	CASSPWTGANYNEQFF
TRBV12-5	TRBJ2-4	CASGLFYSGQGTAKNIQYF
TRBV24-1	TRBJ1-3	CATSDLPQGSGNTIYF
TRBV3-1/TRBV3-2	TRBJ1-4	CASSQNTDRGQKLFF
TRBV10-3	TRBJ2-7	CAISENAGREQYF